The TCR beta chain described here comes from a study of blood T cell repertoires in COVID-19. As for the study in general: From T cells, B-cell-depleted T cells, or PBMCs came the material, which was cDNA or gDNA.

Method: immunoSEQ multiplex PCR; TCRdb's copy keeps in-frame clones and lacks some. The data contain about 250,000 clones, about 84% of them seen just once; the ten biggest clones take up approximately 5%. The CDR3 has 14 residues. The trim removed 0 bases at V and 4 bases at J, leaving 3 bases unmatched. Germline V gene sequence: CDR1 MNHNS, CDR2 SASEGT. The sample comprised peripheral blood. The chain joins TRBV6-1 to TRBJ2-7; TRBD2 matches at 7 bases. The receptor comes from a woman at least 80 years old with COVID-19, enrolled during active disease. The CDR3 here is CASSEAGRGYEQYF. Written as DNA, the CDR3 is TGTGCCAGCAGTGAAGCGGGGCGGGGGTACGAGCAGTACTTC.